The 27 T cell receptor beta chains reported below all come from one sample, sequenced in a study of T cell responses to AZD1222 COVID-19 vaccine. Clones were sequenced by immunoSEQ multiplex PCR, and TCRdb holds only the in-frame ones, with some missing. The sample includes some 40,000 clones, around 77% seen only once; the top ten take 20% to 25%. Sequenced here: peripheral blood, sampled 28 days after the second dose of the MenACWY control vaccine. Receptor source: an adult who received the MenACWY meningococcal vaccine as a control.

The CDR3 sequence is CASSLKGRRGNQPQHF. CDR3 nucleotides: TGTGCCAGCAGCTTAAAAGGGCGGAGAGGAAATCAGCCCCAGCATTTT. The chain joins TRBV7-3 to TRBJ1-5; D not certain. The CDR3 has 16 amino acids. V was clipped by 1 base and J by 4 bases, with 14 bases between them. Germline loops: CDR1 SGHTA, CDR2 FQGTGA.

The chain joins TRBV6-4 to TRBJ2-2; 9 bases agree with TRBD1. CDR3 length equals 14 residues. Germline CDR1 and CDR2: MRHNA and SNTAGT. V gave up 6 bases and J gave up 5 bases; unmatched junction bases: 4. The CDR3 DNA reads TGTGCCAGCAGGGGACAGGGAAATACCGGGGAGCTGTTTTTT. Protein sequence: CASRGQGNTGELFF.

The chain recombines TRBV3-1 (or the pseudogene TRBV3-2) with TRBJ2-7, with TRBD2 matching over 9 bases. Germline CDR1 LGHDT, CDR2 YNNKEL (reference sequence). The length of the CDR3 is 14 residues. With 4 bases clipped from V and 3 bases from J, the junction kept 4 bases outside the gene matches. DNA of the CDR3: TGTGCCAGCAGCCCTAGCGGGGTCCACTACGAGCAGTACTTC. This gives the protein CASSPSGVHYEQYF.

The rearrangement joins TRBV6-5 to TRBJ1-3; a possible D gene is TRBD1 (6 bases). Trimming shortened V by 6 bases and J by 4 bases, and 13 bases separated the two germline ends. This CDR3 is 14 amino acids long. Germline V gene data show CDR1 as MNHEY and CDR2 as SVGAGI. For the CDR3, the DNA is TGTGCCAGCAGGCCACAGGGCTTCGGAAACACCATATATTTT. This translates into CASRPQGFGNTIYF.

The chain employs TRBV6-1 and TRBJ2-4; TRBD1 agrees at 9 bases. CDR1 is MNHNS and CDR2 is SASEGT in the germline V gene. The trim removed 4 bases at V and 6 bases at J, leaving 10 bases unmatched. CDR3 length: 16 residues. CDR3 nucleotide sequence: TGTGCCAGCAGTGCCCAACCGGGACAGGGTATAAACATTCAGTACTTC. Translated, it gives CASSAQPGQGINIQYF.

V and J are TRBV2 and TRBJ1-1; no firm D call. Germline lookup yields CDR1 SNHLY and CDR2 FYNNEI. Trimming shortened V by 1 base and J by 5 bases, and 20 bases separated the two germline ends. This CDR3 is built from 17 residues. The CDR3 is CASSEGGGFASGTEAFF. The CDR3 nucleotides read TGTGCCAGCAGTGAAGGAGGAGGGTTTGCTAGTGGGACTGAAGCTTTCTTT.

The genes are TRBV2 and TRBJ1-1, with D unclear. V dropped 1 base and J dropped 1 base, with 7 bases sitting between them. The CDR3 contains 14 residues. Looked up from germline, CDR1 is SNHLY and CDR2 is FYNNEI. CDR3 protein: CASSEGEWNTEAFF. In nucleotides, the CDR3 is TGTGCCAGCAGTGAAGGGGAGTGGAACACTGAAGCTTTCTTT.

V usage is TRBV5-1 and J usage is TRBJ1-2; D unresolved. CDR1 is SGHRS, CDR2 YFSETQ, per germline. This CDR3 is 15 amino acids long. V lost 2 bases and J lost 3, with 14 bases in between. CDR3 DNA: TGCGCCAGCAGCTTAGTTCCGGGGATCTACTATGGCTACACCTTC. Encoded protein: CASSLVPGIYYGYTF.

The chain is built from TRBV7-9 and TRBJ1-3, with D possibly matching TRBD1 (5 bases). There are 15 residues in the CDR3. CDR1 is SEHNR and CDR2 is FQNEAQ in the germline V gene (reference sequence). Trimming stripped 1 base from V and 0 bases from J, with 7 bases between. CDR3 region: CASSLGDSSGNTIYF. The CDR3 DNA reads TGTGCCAGCAGCTTAGGCGACAGCTCTGGAAACACCATATATTTT.

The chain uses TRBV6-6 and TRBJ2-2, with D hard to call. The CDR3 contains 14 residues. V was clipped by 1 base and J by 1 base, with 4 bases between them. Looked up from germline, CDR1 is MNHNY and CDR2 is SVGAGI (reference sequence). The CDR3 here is CASSYYQNTGELFF. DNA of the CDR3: TGTGCCAGCAGTTACTACCAGAACACCGGGGAGCTGTTTTTT.

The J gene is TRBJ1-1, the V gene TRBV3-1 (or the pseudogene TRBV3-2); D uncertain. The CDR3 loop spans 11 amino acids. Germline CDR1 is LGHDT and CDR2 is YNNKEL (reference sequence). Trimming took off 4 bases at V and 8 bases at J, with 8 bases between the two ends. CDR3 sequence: CASSRDEEAFF. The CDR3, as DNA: TGTGCCAGCAGCCGCGATGAAGAAGCTTTCTTT.

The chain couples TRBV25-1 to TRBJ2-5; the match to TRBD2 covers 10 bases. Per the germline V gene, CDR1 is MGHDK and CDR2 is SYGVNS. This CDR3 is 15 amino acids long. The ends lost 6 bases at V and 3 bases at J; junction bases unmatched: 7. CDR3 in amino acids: CASRRAGGPEETQYF. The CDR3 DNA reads TGTGCCAGCAGGAGAGCGGGAGGGCCCGAAGAGACCCAGTACTTC.

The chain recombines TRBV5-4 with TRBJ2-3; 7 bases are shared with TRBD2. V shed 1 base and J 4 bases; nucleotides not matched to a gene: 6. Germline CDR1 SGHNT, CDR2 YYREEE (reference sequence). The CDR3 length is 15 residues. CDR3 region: CASSLQQRESDTQYF. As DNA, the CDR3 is TGTGCCAGCAGCTTGCAGCAGCGGGAATCAGATACGCAGTATTTT.

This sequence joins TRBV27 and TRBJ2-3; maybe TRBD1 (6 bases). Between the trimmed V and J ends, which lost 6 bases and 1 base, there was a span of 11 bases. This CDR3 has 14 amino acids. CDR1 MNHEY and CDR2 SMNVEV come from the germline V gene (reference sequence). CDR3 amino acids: CASSTGWGTDTQYF. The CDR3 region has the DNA TGTGCCAGCAGCACAGGGTGGGGCACAGATACGCAGTATTTT.

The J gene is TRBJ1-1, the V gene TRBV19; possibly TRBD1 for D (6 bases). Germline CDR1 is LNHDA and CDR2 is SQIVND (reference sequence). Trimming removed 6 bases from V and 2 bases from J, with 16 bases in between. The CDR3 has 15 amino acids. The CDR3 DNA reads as TGTGCCAGTAGCCCCATAGGGGGGGGCAACACTGAAGCTTTCTTT. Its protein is CASSPIGGGNTEAFF.

The chain's CDR3 is CASSETTAPNSPLHF. Here the CDR3 DNA reads TGTGCCAGCAGTGAGACGACAGCGCCAAATTCACCCCTCCACTTT. J is TRBJ1-6 and V is TRBV2, with D perhaps matching TRBD1 (5 bases). The CDR3 consists of 15 residues. Germline V gives CDR1 SNHLY, CDR2 FYNNEI. Trimming removed 3 bases from V and 7 bases from J, with 13 bases in between.

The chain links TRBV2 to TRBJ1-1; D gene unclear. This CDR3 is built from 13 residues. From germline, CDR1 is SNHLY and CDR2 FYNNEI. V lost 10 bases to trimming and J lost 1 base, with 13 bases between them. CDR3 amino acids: CATQPPRNTEAFF. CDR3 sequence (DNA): TGTGCCACTCAGCCCCCCAGGAACACTGAAGCTTTCTTT.

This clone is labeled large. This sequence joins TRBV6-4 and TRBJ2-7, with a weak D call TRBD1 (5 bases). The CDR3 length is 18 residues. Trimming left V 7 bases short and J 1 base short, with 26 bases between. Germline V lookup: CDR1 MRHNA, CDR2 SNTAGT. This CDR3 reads CASKGLGRKTPRSYEQYV. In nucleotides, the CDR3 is TGTGCCAGCAAGGGGCTGGGCAGGAAAACACCAAGGTCCTACGAGCAGTACGTC.

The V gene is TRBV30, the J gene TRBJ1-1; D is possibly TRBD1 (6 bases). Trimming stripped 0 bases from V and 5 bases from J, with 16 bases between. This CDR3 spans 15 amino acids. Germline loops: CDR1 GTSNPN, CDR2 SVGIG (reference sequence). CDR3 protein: CAWSVWSPGETEAFF. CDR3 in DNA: TGTGCCTGGAGTGTATGGAGCCCAGGGGAAACTGAAGCTTTCTTT. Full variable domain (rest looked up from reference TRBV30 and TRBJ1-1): SQTIHQWPATLVQPVGSPLSLECTVEGTSNPNLYWYRQAAGRGLQLLFYSVGIGQISSEVPQNLSASRPQDRQFILSSKKLLLSDSGFYLCAWSVWSPGETEAFFGQGTRLTVV.

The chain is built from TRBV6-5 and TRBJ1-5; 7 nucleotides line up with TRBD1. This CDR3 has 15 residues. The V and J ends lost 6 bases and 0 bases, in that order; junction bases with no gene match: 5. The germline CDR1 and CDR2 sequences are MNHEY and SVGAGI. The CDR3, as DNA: TGTGCCAGCAGAGAGACAGGGAATAGCAATCAGCCCCAGCATTTT. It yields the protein CASRETGNSNQPQHF.

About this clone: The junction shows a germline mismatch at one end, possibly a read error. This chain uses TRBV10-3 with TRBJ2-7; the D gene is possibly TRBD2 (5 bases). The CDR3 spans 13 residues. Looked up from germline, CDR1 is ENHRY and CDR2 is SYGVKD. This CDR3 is CAISPTEGTEEKF. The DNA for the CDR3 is TGTGCCATCAGCCCCACAGAGGGAACCGAAGAAAAATTC.

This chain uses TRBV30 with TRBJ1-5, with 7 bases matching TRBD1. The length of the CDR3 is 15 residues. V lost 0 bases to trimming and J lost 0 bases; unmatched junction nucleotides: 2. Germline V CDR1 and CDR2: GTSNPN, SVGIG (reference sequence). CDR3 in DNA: TGTGCCTGGAGTGTAGAGGGGGCTAGCAATCAGCCCCAGCATTTT. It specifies CAWSVEGASNQPQHF.

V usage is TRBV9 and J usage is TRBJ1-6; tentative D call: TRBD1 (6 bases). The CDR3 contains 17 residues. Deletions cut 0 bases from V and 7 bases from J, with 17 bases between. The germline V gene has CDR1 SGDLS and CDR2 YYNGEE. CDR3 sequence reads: CASSVASPQGLNSPLHF. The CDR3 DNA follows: TGTGCCAGCAGCGTAGCATCCCCACAGGGATTAAATTCACCCCTCCACTTT.

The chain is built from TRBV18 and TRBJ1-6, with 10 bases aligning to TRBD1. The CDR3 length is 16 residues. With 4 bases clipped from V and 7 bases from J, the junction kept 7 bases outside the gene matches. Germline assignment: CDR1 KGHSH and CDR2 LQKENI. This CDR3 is CASSRGTGVGNSPLHF. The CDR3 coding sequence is TGTGCCAGCTCACGCGGGACAGGGGTGGGGAATTCACCCCTCCACTTT.

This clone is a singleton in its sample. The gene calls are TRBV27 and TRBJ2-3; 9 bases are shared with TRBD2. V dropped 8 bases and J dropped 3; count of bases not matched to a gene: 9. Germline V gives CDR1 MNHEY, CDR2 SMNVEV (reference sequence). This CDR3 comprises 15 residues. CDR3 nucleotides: TGTGCCAGCTCCCGGGAGCGGGAGGAGACAGATACGCAGTATTTT. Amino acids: CASSREREETDTQYF.

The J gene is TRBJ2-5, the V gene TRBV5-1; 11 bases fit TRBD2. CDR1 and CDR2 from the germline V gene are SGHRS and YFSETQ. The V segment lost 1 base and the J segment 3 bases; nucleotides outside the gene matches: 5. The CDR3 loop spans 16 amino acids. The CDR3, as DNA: TGCGCCAGCAGCTTGTCTAGCGGGGGGCCTGAAGAGACCCAGTACTTC. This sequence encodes CASSLSSGGPEETQYF.

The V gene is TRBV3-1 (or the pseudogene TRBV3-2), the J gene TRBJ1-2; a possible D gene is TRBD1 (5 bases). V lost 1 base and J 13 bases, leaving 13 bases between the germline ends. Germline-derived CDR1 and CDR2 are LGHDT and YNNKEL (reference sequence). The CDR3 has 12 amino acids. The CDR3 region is CASSQGTSDRTF. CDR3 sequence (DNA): TGTGCCAGCAGCCAAGGGACAAGCGATCGCACCTTC.